This T cell receptor beta chain was sequenced during a study of blood T cell repertoires in COVID-19. Across the study: Material from acute and convalescent COVID-19 was sourced from the United States, Italy and Spain. The cDNA or gDNA used as material had been derived from T cells, B-cell-depleted T cells, or PBMCs.

Under the authors' procedure: Amplification with reference gene primers provided the estimates of nucleated cell counts. Produced via immunoSEQ multiplex PCR; TCRdb's table is partial and in-frame only. V and J calls plus clone size are reproduced from that table; the DNA served to infer D and trimming. The sample shows 120,000 or so clones, around 82% of them seen only once. The CDR3 runs to 15 residues. V was clipped by 4 bases and J by 0 bases, with 15 bases between them. Germline V gene sequence: CDR1 GTSNPN, CDR2 SVGIG (reference sequence). The chain carries TRBV30 and TRBJ1-1; a weak D match, TRBD1 (6 bases). The sample was peripheral blood. This receptor was taken from a man older than 75 with active or convalescent COVID-19. CDR3 coding DNA: TGTGCCTGGAAGGTCGGGGGGCTCATGAACACTGAAGCTTTCTTT. Its translation: CAWKVGGLMNTEAFF.